This record looks at one T cell receptor beta chain sequence and its context. Data came from immunoSEQ multiplex PCR; TCRdb stores just in-frame clones and leaves some out. The table includes fewer than 500,000 clones, roughly 77% detected once. The CDR3 is made up of 13 amino acids. With 4 bases removed from V and 4 bases from J, the gap between germline ends came to 8 bases. In germline, CDR1 is WNHNN, CDR2 SYGVQD (reference sequence). This sample is drawn from a study of blood T cell repertoires in COVID-19. The sequence derives from a human donor with acute or convalescent COVID-19. The donor label of this sample is uncertain. This chain connects TRBV10-1 to TRBJ2-1; TRBD2 is a possible D gene (6 bases). Sequencing input: peripheral blood. CDR3 sequence: CASSGGMYNEQFF. In DNA, the CDR3 is TGCGCCAGCAGTGGCGGGATGTACAATGAGCAGTTCTTC.